Shown below are 25 T cell receptor beta chains from a single sample sequenced in a study of post-analysis software for immune sequencing data. What these receptors recognize is not known. Study outcomes and limitations: There were five or six TRBV segments more frequent in patients than controls, and TRBV5-6, TRBV5-1 and TRBV20-1 were among them.

Researchers reported that TCR beta cDNA libraries carried unique molecular identifiers. TCRdb independently ran MiXCR on the PCR reads; one entry per CDR3 protein. The table lists 650,000 to 850,000 distinct CDR3 sequences, roughly 50% of them singletons, with 4% to 5.5% in the top ten. Source material: blood. The receptors here all came from a girl aged 5-17 years with multiple sclerosis.

The chain couples TRBV6-5 to TRBJ2-5; a weak D match, TRBD1 (6 bases). V lost 0 bases and J 1 base, leaving 9 bases between the germline ends. CDR3 length: 15 amino acids. Germline V CDR1 and CDR2: MNHEY, SVGAGI. CDR3 nucleotide sequence: TGTGCCAGCAGTTACTCGTGGGACACCCAAGAGACCCAGTACTTC. It yields the protein CASSYSWDTQETQYF.

This rearrangement joins TRBV10-3 to TRBJ2-2; 12 bases map to TRBD2. CDR1 and CDR2 from the germline V gene are ENHRY and SYGVKD. CDR3 length equals 17 residues. The trim removed 6 bases at V and 6 bases at J, leaving 11 bases unmatched. The CDR3 here is CAISRLAGAMGSGELFF. The CDR3 DNA reads TGTGCCATCAGCCGACTAGCGGGGGCCATGGGGTCCGGGGAGCTGTTTTTT.

This clonotype is a singleton in its sample. The CDR3: CASNQGGPFGEQFF. The CDR3 DNA follows: TGTGCCAGCAATCAGGGAGGGCCTTTCGGTGAGCAGTTCTTC. The chain has TRBV2 and TRBJ2-1; 7 bases agree with TRBD2. The germline gives CDR1 SNHLY, CDR2 FYNNEI. This CDR3 comprises 14 residues. V was pared by 7 bases and J by 9 bases, with 12 bases of the junction left unmatched.

This clonotype was recorded at least ten times. The chain uses TRBV15 and TRBJ2-3; D is possibly TRBD2 (5 bases). This CDR3 is built from 14 residues. Trimming shortened V by 3 bases and J by 2 bases, and 9 bases separated the two germline ends. Germline V CDR1 and CDR2: LNHNV, YYDKDF (reference sequence). The CDR3 region is CATSRGEDTDTQYF. CDR3 in DNA: TGTGCCACCAGCAGGGGAGAAGACACAGATACGCAGTATTTT.

This clonotype has a handful of counts. The chain carries TRBV12-3 or TRBV12-4 and TRBJ2-1; 10 nucleotides match TRBD2. V gave up 2 bases and J gave up 8 bases; unmatched junction bases: 9. The CDR3 loop spans 16 amino acids. CDR3 coding DNA: TGTGCCAGCAGTTTATCGTGGACTAGCGGTTTTTATGAGCAGTTCTTC. Translated, it gives CASSLSWTSGFYEQFF.

The rearrangement links TRBV20-1 to TRBJ2-1; D uncertain. Germline CDR1 is DFQATT and CDR2 is SNEGSKA (reference sequence). Trimming cost V 3 bases and J 7 bases, with 10 bases left between them. The CDR3 has 12 amino acids. This CDR3 is CSASRSMNEQFF. The CDR3 region has the DNA TGCAGTGCTAGTCGTAGTATGAATGAGCAGTTCTTC.

DNA for the CDR3: TGCGCCAGCAGCCGGGACAGCGCTTTTAACTATGGCTACACCTTC. Protein: CASSRDSAFNYGYTF. This chain uses TRBV5-1 with TRBJ1-2, with TRBD1 identical over 7 bases. Germline V gene sequence: CDR1 SGHRS, CDR2 YFSETQ. The length of the CDR3 is 15 residues. V was clipped by 4 bases and J by 1 base; unmatched bases: 7.

This clonotype has more than one count but fewer than ten. The V gene is TRBV5-1, the J gene TRBJ1-2; 7 bases match TRBD1. The CDR3 sequence is 14 residues long. Germline V gives CDR1 SGHRS, CDR2 YFSETQ. V lost 0 bases and J lost 4; bases outside the gene matches: 3. The CDR3 bases are TGCGCCAGCAGCTTGGAGGGACAGCCCTATGGCTACACCTTC. It specifies CASSLEGQPYGYTF. Combining the CDR3 with reference TRBV5-1 and TRBJ1-2 gives the whole variable domain KAGVTQTPRYLIKTRGQQVTLSCSPISGHRSVSWYQQTPGQGLQFLFEYFSETQRNKGNFPGRFSGRQFSNSRSEMNVSTLELGDSALYLCASSLEGQPYGYTFGSGTRLTVV.

The gene calls are TRBV29-1 and TRBJ2-1; 10 positions agree with TRBD2. Losses at the gene ends were 5 bases for V and 0 bases for J; bases not matched to a gene: 16. Per germline, CDR1 SQVTM and CDR2 ANQGSEA. CDR3 length equals 19 residues. The CDR3 sequence: CSVPVRTSGPLSSYNEQFF. The CDR3 DNA is TGCAGCGTTCCCGTGAGGACTAGCGGCCCCTTGAGCTCCTACAATGAGCAGTTCTTC.

There are a few counts of this clonotype. The chain carries TRBV10-3 and TRBJ1-2, with TRBD1 matching 7 bases. CDR1 and CDR2 from the germline V gene are ENHRY and SYGVKD. V lost 3 bases to trimming and J lost 8 bases; unmatched junction nucleotides: 9. This CDR3 region has 14 residues. CDR3 in amino acids: CAISDPARQGGYTF. The CDR3 DNA reads as TGTGCCATCAGTGACCCTGCCCGACAGGGAGGCTACACCTTC.

The rearrangement uses TRBV5-5 and TRBJ1-2, with D possibly matching TRBD1 (5 bases). The germline gives CDR1 SGHKS, CDR2 YYEKEE (reference sequence). Trimming left V 0 bases short and J 8 bases short, with 14 bases between. This CDR3 spans 14 amino acids. In DNA, the CDR3 is TGTGCCAGCAGCTTGGACGCCCCAGGGAGGGGCTACACCTTC. Protein product: CASSLDAPGRGYTF.

The J gene is TRBJ1-2, the V gene TRBV18, with D unclear. The CDR3 runs to 14 residues. Germline V lookup: CDR1 KGHSH, CDR2 LQKENI. V dropped 4 bases and J dropped 2 bases, with 11 bases sitting between them. DNA of the CDR3: TGTGCCAGCTCACGACCCTTAGACAACTATGGCTACACCTTC. Translation: CASSRPLDNYGYTF.

V and J are TRBV7-2 and TRBJ2-4; TRBD2 matches at 11 bases. The DNA end favors TRBJ2-7, so the J call may be wrong. The germline gives CDR1 SGHTA, CDR2 FQGNSA. This CDR3 is built from 16 residues. This CDR3 reads CASSSASGRLPLEQYF. In DNA form, the CDR3 reads TGTGCCAGCAGCTCTGCTAGCGGGAGGCTCCCACTCGAGCAGTACTTC.

This clonotype occurred a few times. V gene TRBV5-1 combines with J gene TRBJ2-7, with 12 bases identical to TRBD2. CDR1 is SGHRS and CDR2 is YFSETQ in the germline V gene. V shed 4 bases and J 1 base; nucleotides not matched to a gene: 6. The CDR3 spans 16 residues. The CDR3 spells CASSGTSGRSSYEQYF. The CDR3 DNA sequence: TGCGCCAGCAGCGGAACTAGCGGGAGGTCTTCCTACGAGCAGTACTTC.

This clonotype was detected only once. The CDR3 is CASSPRTGGQDEQYF. DNA for the CDR3: TGTGCCAGCAGCCCCCGGACAGGGGGCCAAGACGAGCAGTACTTC. The J gene is TRBJ2-7, the V gene TRBV7-8; 11 positions agree with TRBD1. The CDR3 runs to 15 residues. The J segment lost 5 bases and the V segment lost 5 bases, leaving 8 bases of the junction unmatched. Germline CDR1 is SGHVS and CDR2 is FQNEAQ.

This clonotype was detected only a few times. The chain recombines TRBV29-1 with TRBJ2-1; D is undetermined. Per germline, CDR1 SQVTM and CDR2 ANQGSEA. The CDR3 is 12 amino acids. V lost 2 bases and J 3 bases, leaving 5 bases between the germline ends. The CDR3 DNA sequence: TGCAGCGTTGAACATCGCTACAATGAGCAGTTCTTC. It is translated as CSVEHRYNEQFF.

This rearrangement joins TRBV5-6 to TRBJ2-5; no firm D call. From germline, CDR1 is SGHDT and CDR2 YYEEEE. CDR3 length: 13 residues. V was shortened by 0 bases and J by 4 bases, with 7 bases between the two germline ends. Here the CDR3 DNA reads TGTGCCAGCAGCTTGGAAGTGGTAGAGACCCAGTACTTC. This encodes CASSLEVVETQYF. Based on the CDR3 plus reference TRBV5-6 and TRBJ2-5, the full variable domain is DAGVTQSPTHLIKTRGQQVTLRCSPKSGHDTVSWYQQALGQGPQFIFQYYEEEERQRGNFPDRFSGHQFPNYSSELNVNALLLGDSALYLCASSLEVVETQYFGPGTRLLVL.

The chain couples TRBV20-1 to TRBJ2-1; D gene uncertain. Germline-derived CDR1 and CDR2 are DFQATT and SNEGSKA (reference sequence). This CDR3 comprises 11 residues. The V end was cut by 3 bases, the J end by 9 bases, with 9 bases between. Written as DNA, the CDR3 is TGCAGTGCTAGGAGACACCCTGAGCAGTTCTTC. It codes for CSARRHPEQFF.

The V and J genes are TRBV14 and TRBJ2-7; D ambiguous. Trimming stripped 3 bases from V and 5 bases from J, with 14 bases between. The CDR3 spans 14 residues. Germline loops: CDR1 SGHDN, CDR2 FVKESK. The CDR3 DNA sequence: TGTGCCAGCAGCCACGGCGTGGGATCCCACGAGCAGTACTTC. Translation: CASSHGVGSHEQYF.

The rearrangement joins TRBV12-5 to TRBJ2-1; no clear D gene. Trimming removed 6 bases at V and 5 bases at J, with 11 bases between. CDR3 size: 13 residues. In germline, CDR1 is LGHNT, CDR2 FRNRAP. As DNA, the CDR3 is TGTGCTAGTGGCATAGCTAGGCACAATGAGCAGTTCTTC. It codes for CASGIARHNEQFF.

Only a few counts were recorded for this clonotype. The chain carries TRBV7-2 and TRBJ2-5; D is perhaps TRBD1 (5 bases). Germline V CDR1 and CDR2: SGHTA, FQGNSA. Trimming cost V 1 base and J 5 bases, with 11 bases left between them. The CDR3 extends over 14 amino acids. The CDR3 here is CASSLGIRGETQYF. The CDR3 DNA sequence: TGTGCCAGCAGCTTAGGGATTAGGGGTGAGACCCAGTACTTC.

This clonotype occurred once. The chain has TRBV5-8 and TRBJ1-5; the D is unclear. V dropped 1 base and J dropped 9 bases, with 14 bases sitting between them. This CDR3 spans 14 amino acids. Per germline, CDR1 SGHTS and CDR2 YDEGEE. The CDR3 sequence: CASSLKRVERPQHF. In DNA form, the CDR3 reads TGTGCCAGCAGCTTGAAAAGGGTTGAACGGCCCCAGCATTTT.

CDR3 in DNA: TGTGCCAGCAGCCGAGGACCTCTTGAAGCTTTCTTT. This translates into CASSRGPLEAFF. The chain combines TRBV6-1 with TRBJ1-1, with D unresolved. The germline V gene encodes CDR1 MNHNS and CDR2 SASEGT. The length of the CDR3 is 12 residues. Trimming removed 6 bases from V and 7 bases from J, with 12 bases in between.

The CDR3 region has the DNA TGTGCCAGCCGCCGGGGCAGCTCCAATTCACCCCTCCACTTT. This gives the protein CASRRGSSNSPLHF. The V and J genes are TRBV12-3 or TRBV12-4 and TRBJ1-6; the D gene is possibly TRBD1 (5 bases). V shed 8 bases and J shed 7 bases, with 15 bases lying between them. This CDR3 region has 14 residues.

This clonotype occurred a few times. CDR3: CASSLRIPGQRQSSYNEQFF. The CDR3 DNA sequence: TGTGCCAGCAGTTTAAGGATTCCGGGACAGCGACAGAGCTCCTACAATGAGCAGTTCTTC. The chain couples TRBV12-3 or TRBV12-4 to TRBJ2-1; TRBD1 aligns across 7 bases. The CDR3 sequence is 20 residues long. V dropped 2 bases and J dropped 0; count of bases not matched to a gene: 16.